A selection of T cell receptor beta chains follows, all from one sample in a study of shared clonotypes between healthy human individuals. Libraries were prepared by immunoSEQ multiplex PCR; TCRdb keeps only in-frame clonotypes and omits some of them. The sample lists some 2 million clones; roughly 95% were seen once. The specimen sequenced was naive CD8+ T cells sorted from blood. The source is a man aged 18 to 35 in good health. CDR3s include the opening cysteine and the closing phenylalanine or tryptophan. Each record gives: J gene, clone size, V gene, D gene, CDR3 DNA, CDR3 protein. D genes are given only for firm matches. A clone size is listed for some rows: how often the clone was seen (once, few, many), or a class if it is expanded.

J gene: TRBJ2-5; clone size: -; V gene: TRBV2; D gene: TRBD2; CDR3 DNA: TGTGCCAGCAGTGAAGGGGTAGCGGGAGGGGGAGAGACCCAGTACTTC; CDR3 protein: CASSEGVAGGGETQYF
J gene: TRBJ2-5; clone size: -; V gene: TRBV15; D gene: TRBD1; CDR3 DNA: TGTGCCACCAGCACCCGGGACAGACTCCAAGAGACCCAGTACTTC; CDR3 protein: CATSTRDRLQETQYF
J gene: TRBJ1-1; clone size: once; V gene: TRBV10-3; D gene: -; CDR3 DNA: TGTGCCATCAGTGAGGAACAGTTCATGAACACTGAAGCTTTCTTT; CDR3 protein: CAISEEQFMNTEAFF
J gene: TRBJ1-2; clone size: few; V gene: TRBV7-9; D gene: -; CDR3 DNA: TGTGCCAGCAGCTCCCCATCAGGGGCGGGGGGCTACACCTTC; CDR3 protein: CASSSPSGAGGYTF
J gene: TRBJ2-1; clone size: -; V gene: TRBV13; D gene: TRBD2; CDR3 DNA: TGTGCCAGCAGTCAATCTAGCGGGAGACACGATGAGCAGTTCTTC; CDR3 protein: CASSQSSGRHDEQFF
J gene: TRBJ2-2; clone size: -; V gene: TRBV13; D gene: TRBD1; CDR3 DNA: TGTGCCAGCAGCCGACAGGGATGGGAGCTGTTTTTT; CDR3 protein: CASSRQGWELFF
J gene: TRBJ2-7; clone size: -; V gene: TRBV27; D gene: TRBD1; CDR3 DNA: TGTGCCAGCAGTTTAGGTGGGACAGGGCCCTACGAGCAGTACTTC; CDR3 protein: CASSLGGTGPYEQYF
J gene: TRBJ1-2; clone size: -; V gene: TRBV6-1; D gene: -; CDR3 DNA: TGTGCCAGCAGTGAATTACGGGGACTGGACTATGGCTACACCTTC; CDR3 protein: CASSELRGLDYGYTF
J gene: TRBJ2-5; clone size: -; V gene: TRBV9; D gene: -; CDR3 DNA: TGTGCCAGCAGCGTAGATTGGGAGACCCAGTACTTC; CDR3 protein: CASSVDWETQYF
J gene: TRBJ1-4; clone size: -; V gene: TRBV9; D gene: -; CDR3 DNA: TGTGCCAGCAGCATTAATGGTGAAAAACTGTTTTTT; CDR3 protein: CASSINGEKLFF
J gene: TRBJ2-1; clone size: -; V gene: TRBV10-3; D gene: -; CDR3 DNA: TGTGCCATCAGTGGCGACTACAATGAGCAGTTCTTC; CDR3 protein: CAISGDYNEQFF
J gene: TRBJ2-7; clone size: -; V gene: TRBV13; D gene: -; CDR3 DNA: TGTGCCAGCAGCTCCGGAACAGGGTCTTACGAGCAGTACTTC; CDR3 protein: CASSSGTGSYEQYF
J gene: TRBJ1-6; clone size: -; V gene: TRBV27; D gene: -; CDR3 DNA: TGTGCCAGCATGCATAGTTCCGAGAGTTCACCCCTCCACTTT; CDR3 protein: CASMHSSESSPLHF
J gene: TRBJ1-6; clone size: -; V gene: TRBV27; D gene: -; CDR3 DNA: TGTGCCAGCAGTTCTTATAATTCACCCCTCCACTTT; CDR3 protein: CASSSYNSPLHF
J gene: TRBJ1-2; clone size: few; V gene: TRBV2; D gene: -; CDR3 DNA: TGTGCCAGCGGGCCCTCGACAGCCCTCTATGGCTACACCTTC; CDR3 protein: CASGPSTALYGYTF
J gene: TRBJ1-1; clone size: -; V gene: TRBV7-9; D gene: -; CDR3 DNA: TGTGCCAGCAGCTTAGGAATTTCGGGGAACACTGAAGCTTTCTTT; CDR3 protein: CASSLGISGNTEAFF
J gene: TRBJ1-6; clone size: -; V gene: TRBV28; D gene: -; CDR3 DNA: TGTGCCAGCAGCTTTAGAGGAACCTATAATTCACCCCTCCACTTT; CDR3 protein: CASSFRGTYNSPLHF